This T cell receptor beta chain was retrieved from a study of T cell responses to AZD1222 COVID-19 vaccine. Study results and caveats: As reported, nearly half of all spike-specific TCRs target variant regions that are unmutated.

Pooling covered second doses at about 4 or about 12 weeks. The assay was immunoSEQ multiplex PCR, and TCRdb's table has in-frame clones only and misses some. The sample lists about 110,000 clones, around nine tenths occurring once. Germline CDR1 and CDR2: LNHDA and SQIVND (reference sequence). The CDR3 loop spans 15 amino acids. Trimming removed 4 bases at V and 0 bases at J, with 10 bases between. Details on this clone: The antigen is unknown.

This TCR was recovered from an adult who received the AZD1222 COVID-19 vaccine. The sample consisted of peripheral blood, taken 28 days after the second AZD1222 dose. The chain recombines TRBV19 with TRBJ1-5; D call uncertain. This CDR3 is CASSTFHSSNQPQHF. The CDR3 nucleotides are TGTGCCAGTAGTACGTTTCACAGTAGCAATCAGCCCCAGCATTTT. Using reference TRBV19 and TRBJ1-5 for the parts outside the CDR3, the full variable domain is DGGITQSPKYLFRKEGQNVTLSCEQNLNHDAMYWYRQDPGQGLRLIYYSQIVNDFQKGDIAEGYSVSREKKESFPLTVTSAQKNPTAFYLCASSTFHSSNQPQHFGDGTRLSIL.